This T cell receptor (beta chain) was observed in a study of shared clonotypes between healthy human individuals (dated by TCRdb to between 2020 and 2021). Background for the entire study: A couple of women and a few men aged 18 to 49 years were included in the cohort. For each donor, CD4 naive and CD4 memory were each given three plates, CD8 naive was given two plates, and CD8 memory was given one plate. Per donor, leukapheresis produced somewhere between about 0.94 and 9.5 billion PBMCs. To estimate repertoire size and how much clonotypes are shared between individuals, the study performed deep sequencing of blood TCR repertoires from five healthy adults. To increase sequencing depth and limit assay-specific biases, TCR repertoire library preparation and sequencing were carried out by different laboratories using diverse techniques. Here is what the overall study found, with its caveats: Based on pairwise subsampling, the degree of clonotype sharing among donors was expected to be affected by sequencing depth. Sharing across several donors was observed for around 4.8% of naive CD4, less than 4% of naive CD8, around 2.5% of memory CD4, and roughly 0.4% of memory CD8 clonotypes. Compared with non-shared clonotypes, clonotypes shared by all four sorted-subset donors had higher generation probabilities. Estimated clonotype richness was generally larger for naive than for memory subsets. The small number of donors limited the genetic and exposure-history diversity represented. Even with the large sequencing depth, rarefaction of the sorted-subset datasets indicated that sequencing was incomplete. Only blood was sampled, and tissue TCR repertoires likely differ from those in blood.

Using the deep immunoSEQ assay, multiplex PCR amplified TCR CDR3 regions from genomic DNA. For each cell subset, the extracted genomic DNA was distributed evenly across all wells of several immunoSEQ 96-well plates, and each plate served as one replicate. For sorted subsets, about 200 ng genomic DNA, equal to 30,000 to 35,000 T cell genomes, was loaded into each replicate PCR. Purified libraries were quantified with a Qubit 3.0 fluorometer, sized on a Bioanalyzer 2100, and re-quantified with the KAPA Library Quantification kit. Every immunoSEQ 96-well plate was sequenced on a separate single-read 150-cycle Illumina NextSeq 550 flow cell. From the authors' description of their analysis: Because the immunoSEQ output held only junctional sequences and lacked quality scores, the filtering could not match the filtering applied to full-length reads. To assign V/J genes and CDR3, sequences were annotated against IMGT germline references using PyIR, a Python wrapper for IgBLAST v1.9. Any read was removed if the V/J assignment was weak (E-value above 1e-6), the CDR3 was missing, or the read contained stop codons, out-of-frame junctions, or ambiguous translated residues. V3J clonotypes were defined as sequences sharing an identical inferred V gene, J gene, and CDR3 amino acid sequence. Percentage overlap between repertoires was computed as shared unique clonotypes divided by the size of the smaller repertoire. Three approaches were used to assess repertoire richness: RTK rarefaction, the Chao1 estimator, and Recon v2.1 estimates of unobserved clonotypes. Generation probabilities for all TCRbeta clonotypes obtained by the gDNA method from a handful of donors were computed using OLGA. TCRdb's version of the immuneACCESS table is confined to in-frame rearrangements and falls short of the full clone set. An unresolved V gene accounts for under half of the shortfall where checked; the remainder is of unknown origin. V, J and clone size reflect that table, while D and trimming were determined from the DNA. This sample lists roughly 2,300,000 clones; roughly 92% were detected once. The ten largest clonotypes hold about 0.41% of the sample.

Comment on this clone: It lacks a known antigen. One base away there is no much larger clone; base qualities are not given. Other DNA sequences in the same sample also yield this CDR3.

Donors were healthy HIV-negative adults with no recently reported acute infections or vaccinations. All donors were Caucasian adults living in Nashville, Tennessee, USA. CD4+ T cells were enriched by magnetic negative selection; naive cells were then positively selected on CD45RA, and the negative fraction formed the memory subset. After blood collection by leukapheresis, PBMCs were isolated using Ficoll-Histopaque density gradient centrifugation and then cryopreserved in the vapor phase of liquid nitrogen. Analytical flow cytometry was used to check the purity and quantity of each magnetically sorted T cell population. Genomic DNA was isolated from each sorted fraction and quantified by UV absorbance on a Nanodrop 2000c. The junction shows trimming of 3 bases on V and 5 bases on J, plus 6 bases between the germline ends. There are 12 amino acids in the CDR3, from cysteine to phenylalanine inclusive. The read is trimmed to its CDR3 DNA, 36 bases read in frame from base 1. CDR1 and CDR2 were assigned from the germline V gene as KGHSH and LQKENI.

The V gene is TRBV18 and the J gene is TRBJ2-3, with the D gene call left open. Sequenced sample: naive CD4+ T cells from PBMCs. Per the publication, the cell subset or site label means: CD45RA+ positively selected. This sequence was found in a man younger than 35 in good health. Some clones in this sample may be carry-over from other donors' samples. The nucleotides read TGTGCCAGCTCACCGAAGGGAGATACGCAGTATTTT. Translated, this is CASSPKGDTQYF.